The rows below give T cell receptor beta chains drawn from one sample of a study of T cells in Graves' hyperthyroidism and ophthalmopathy. TCRdb processed the multiplex PCR reads anew with MiXCR; each CDR3 protein has one entry. The sample holds approximately 640,000 distinct CDR3 sequences; around 15% are singletons and the top ten take roughly 16%. Sequenced sample: blood. These receptors were collected from a man in his forties or fifties with Graves' hyperthyroidism. Both conserved end residues are part of each CDR3. The D gene is left open where the match is weak. Expanded clones are given a class, and other clones once, few, many or no size at all.

CDR3aa: CASSLTPSSYNEQFF
CDR3nt: TGCGCCAGCAGCTTAACGCCAAGCTCCTACAATGAGCAGTTCTTC
v_gene: TRBV5-1
j_gene: TRBJ2-1
abundance: few
d_gene: -

CDR3aa: CASSLEVTKMGSPLHF
CDR3nt: TGTGCCAGCAGCTTAGAAGTGACAAAAATGGGGTCACCCCTCCACTTT
v_gene: TRBV7-2
j_gene: TRBJ1-6
abundance: many
d_gene: -

CDR3aa: CATSDLRGSAFF
CDR3nt: TGTGCCACCAGTGACCTCAGGGGCTCTGCTTTCTTT
v_gene: TRBV24-1
j_gene: TRBJ1-1
abundance: -
d_gene: -

CDR3aa: CASRDPVRNYGYTF
CDR3nt: TGTGCCAGCAGAGACCCCGTTCGTAACTATGGCTACACCTTC
v_gene: TRBV6-1
j_gene: TRBJ1-2
abundance: -
d_gene: -

CDR3aa: CASSQVAGARSEQFF
CDR3nt: TGTGCCAGCAGCCAGGTAGCGGGAGCGAGAAGTGAGCAGTTCTTC
v_gene: TRBV11-2
j_gene: TRBJ2-1
abundance: few
d_gene: TRBD2

CDR3aa: CASSGSGSGDQPQHF
CDR3nt: TGTGCCAGCAGTGGGTCAGGGTCAGGGGACCAGCCCCAGCATTTT
v_gene: TRBV2
j_gene: TRBJ1-5
abundance: many
d_gene: -

CDR3aa: CASSENRGRVYGYTF
CDR3nt: TGTGCCAGCAGCGAAAACAGGGGGCGAGTCTATGGCTACACCTTC
v_gene: TRBV3-1
j_gene: TRBJ1-2
abundance: many
d_gene: TRBD1

CDR3aa: CASSIGGLGPSGRDTYNEQFF
CDR3nt: TGTGCCAGTAGTATAGGGGGGCTGGGACCTAGCGGGAGGGACACCTACAATGAGCAGTTCTTC
v_gene: TRBV19
j_gene: TRBJ2-1
abundance: -
d_gene: TRBD2

CDR3aa: CAGSLLTLNTGELFF
CDR3nt: TGTGCCGGCAGTTTACTTACCCTAAACACCGGGGAGCTGTTTTTT
v_gene: TRBV28
j_gene: TRBJ2-2
abundance: few
d_gene: -

CDR3aa: CASNLIRGDGYTF
CDR3nt: TGTGCCAGCAACTTAATTAGGGGGGATGGCTACACCTTC
v_gene: TRBV12-3/TRBV12-4
j_gene: TRBJ1-2
abundance: -
d_gene: -

CDR3aa: CATSPTGVNQPQHF
CDR3nt: TGTGCCACCAGCCCGACAGGGGTCAATCAGCCCCAGCATTTT
v_gene: TRBV24-1
j_gene: TRBJ1-5
abundance: many
d_gene: TRBD1

CDR3aa: CASSTQTGQPQHF
CDR3nt: TGTGCCAGCAGTACCCAGACTGGACAGCCCCAGCATTTT
v_gene: TRBV2
j_gene: TRBJ1-5
abundance: many
d_gene: -

CDR3aa: CASSSYAGENEQFF
CDR3nt: TGCGCCAGCAGCTCTTATGCAGGGGAGAATGAGCAGTTCTTC
v_gene: TRBV5-1
j_gene: TRBJ2-1
abundance: -
d_gene: -

CDR3aa: CASSTGTGHYEQYF
CDR3nt: TGTGCCAGCAGCACCGGGACAGGCCACTACGAGCAGTACTTC
v_gene: TRBV11-2
j_gene: TRBJ2-7
abundance: many
d_gene: TRBD1

CDR3aa: CASSGGTVTPTRTF
CDR3nt: TGTGCCAGCAGTGGCGGGACAGTTACCCCAACCCGCACCTTC
v_gene: TRBV28
j_gene: TRBJ1-2
abundance: -
d_gene: TRBD1

CDR3aa: CATSDLGGRGSYNEQFF
CDR3nt: TGTGCCACCAGTGATTTGGGGGGGCGTGGATCCTACAATGAGCAGTTCTTC
v_gene: TRBV24-1
j_gene: TRBJ2-1
abundance: few
d_gene: -

CDR3aa: CASSLSAGGGEQYF
CDR3nt: TGTGCCAGCAGTTTATCAGCGGGCGGTGGCGAGCAGTACTTC
v_gene: TRBV28
j_gene: TRBJ2-7
abundance: many
d_gene: -